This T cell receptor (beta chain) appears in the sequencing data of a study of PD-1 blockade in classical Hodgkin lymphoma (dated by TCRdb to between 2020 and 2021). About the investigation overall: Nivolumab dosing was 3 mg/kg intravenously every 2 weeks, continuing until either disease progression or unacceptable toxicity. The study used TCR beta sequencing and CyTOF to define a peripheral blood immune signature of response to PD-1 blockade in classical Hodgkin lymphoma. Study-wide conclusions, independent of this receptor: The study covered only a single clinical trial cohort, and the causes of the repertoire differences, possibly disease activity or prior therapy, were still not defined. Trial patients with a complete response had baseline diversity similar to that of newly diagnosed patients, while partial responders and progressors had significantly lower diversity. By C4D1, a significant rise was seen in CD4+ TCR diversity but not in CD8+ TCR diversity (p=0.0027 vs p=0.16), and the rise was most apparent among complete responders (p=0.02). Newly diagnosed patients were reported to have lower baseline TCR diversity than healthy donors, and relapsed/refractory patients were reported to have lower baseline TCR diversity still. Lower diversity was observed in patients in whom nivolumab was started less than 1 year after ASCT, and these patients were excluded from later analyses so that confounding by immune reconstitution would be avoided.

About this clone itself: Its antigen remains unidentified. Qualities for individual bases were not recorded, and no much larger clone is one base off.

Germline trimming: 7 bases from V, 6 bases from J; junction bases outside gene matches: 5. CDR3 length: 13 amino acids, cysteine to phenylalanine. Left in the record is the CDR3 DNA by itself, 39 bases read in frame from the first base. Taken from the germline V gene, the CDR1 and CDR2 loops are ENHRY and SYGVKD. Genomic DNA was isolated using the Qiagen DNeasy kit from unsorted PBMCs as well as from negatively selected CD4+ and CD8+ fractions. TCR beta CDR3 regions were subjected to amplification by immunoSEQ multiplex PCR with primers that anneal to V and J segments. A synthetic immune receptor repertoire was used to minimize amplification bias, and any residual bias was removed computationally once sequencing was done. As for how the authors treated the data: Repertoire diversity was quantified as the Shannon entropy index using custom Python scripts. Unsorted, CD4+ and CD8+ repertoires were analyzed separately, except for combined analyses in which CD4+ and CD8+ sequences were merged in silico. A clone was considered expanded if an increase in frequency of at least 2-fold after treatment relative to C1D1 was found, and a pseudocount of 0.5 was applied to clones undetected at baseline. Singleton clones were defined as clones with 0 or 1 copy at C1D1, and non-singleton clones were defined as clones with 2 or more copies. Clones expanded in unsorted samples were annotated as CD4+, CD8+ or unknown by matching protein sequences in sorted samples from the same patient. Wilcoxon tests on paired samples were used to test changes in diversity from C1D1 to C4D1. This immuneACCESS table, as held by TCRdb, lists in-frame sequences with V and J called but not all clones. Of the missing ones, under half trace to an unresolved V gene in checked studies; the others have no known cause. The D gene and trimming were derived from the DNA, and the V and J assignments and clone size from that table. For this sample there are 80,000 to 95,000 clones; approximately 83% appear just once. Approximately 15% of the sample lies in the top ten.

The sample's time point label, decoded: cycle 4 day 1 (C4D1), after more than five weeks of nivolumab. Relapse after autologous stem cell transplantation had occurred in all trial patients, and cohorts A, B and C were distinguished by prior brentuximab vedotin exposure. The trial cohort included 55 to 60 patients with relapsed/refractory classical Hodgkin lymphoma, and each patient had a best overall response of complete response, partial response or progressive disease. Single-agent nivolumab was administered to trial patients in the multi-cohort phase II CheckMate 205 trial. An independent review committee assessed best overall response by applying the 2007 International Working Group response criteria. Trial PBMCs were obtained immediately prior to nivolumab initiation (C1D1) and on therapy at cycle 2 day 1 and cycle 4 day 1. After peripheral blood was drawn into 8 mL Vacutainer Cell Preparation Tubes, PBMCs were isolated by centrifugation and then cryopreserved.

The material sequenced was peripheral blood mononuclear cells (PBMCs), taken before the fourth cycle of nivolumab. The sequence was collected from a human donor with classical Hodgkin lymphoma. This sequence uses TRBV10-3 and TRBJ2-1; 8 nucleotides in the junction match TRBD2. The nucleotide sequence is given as TGTGCCATCACCAGCGGGAGCGGCAATGAGCAGTTCTTC. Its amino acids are CAITSGSGNEQFF.